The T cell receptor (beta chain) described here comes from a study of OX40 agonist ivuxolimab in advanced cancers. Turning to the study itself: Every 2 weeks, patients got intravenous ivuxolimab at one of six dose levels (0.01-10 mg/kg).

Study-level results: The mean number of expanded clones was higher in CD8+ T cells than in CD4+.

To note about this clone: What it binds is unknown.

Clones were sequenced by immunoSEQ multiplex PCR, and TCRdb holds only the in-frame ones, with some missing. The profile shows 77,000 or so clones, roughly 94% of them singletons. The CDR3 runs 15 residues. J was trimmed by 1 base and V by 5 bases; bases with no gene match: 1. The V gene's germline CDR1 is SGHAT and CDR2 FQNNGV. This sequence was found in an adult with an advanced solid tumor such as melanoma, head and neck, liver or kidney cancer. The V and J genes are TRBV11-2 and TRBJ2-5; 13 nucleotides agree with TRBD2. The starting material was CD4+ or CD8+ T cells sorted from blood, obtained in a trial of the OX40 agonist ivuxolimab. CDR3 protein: CASSGTSGTQETQYF. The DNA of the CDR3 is TGTGCCAGCAGCGGGACTAGCGGGACCCAAGAGACCCAGTACTTC.